The present entry profiles one T cell receptor beta chain with its context. The data are from a study of blood T cell repertoires in COVID-19. Assay used: immunoSEQ multiplex PCR; TCRdb lists only in-frame clones, some missing. Of some 170,000 clones in the sample, around 83% were seen once. The germline gives CDR1 MNHEY, CDR2 SVGAGI. CDR3 size: 15 residues. The V gene lost 2 bases and the J gene lost 0 bases, with 11 bases spanning the gap. The sequence came from a woman aged 60-75 years with acute or convalescent COVID-19. The sequencing sample was made of peripheral blood. The V call is TRBV6-5, the J call TRBJ2-7; the D gene is possibly TRBD1 (5 bases). Written as DNA, the CDR3 is TGTGCCAGCAGTTACGGTACAGGTACCTCCTACGAGCAGTACTTC. This encodes CASSYGTGTSYEQYF.